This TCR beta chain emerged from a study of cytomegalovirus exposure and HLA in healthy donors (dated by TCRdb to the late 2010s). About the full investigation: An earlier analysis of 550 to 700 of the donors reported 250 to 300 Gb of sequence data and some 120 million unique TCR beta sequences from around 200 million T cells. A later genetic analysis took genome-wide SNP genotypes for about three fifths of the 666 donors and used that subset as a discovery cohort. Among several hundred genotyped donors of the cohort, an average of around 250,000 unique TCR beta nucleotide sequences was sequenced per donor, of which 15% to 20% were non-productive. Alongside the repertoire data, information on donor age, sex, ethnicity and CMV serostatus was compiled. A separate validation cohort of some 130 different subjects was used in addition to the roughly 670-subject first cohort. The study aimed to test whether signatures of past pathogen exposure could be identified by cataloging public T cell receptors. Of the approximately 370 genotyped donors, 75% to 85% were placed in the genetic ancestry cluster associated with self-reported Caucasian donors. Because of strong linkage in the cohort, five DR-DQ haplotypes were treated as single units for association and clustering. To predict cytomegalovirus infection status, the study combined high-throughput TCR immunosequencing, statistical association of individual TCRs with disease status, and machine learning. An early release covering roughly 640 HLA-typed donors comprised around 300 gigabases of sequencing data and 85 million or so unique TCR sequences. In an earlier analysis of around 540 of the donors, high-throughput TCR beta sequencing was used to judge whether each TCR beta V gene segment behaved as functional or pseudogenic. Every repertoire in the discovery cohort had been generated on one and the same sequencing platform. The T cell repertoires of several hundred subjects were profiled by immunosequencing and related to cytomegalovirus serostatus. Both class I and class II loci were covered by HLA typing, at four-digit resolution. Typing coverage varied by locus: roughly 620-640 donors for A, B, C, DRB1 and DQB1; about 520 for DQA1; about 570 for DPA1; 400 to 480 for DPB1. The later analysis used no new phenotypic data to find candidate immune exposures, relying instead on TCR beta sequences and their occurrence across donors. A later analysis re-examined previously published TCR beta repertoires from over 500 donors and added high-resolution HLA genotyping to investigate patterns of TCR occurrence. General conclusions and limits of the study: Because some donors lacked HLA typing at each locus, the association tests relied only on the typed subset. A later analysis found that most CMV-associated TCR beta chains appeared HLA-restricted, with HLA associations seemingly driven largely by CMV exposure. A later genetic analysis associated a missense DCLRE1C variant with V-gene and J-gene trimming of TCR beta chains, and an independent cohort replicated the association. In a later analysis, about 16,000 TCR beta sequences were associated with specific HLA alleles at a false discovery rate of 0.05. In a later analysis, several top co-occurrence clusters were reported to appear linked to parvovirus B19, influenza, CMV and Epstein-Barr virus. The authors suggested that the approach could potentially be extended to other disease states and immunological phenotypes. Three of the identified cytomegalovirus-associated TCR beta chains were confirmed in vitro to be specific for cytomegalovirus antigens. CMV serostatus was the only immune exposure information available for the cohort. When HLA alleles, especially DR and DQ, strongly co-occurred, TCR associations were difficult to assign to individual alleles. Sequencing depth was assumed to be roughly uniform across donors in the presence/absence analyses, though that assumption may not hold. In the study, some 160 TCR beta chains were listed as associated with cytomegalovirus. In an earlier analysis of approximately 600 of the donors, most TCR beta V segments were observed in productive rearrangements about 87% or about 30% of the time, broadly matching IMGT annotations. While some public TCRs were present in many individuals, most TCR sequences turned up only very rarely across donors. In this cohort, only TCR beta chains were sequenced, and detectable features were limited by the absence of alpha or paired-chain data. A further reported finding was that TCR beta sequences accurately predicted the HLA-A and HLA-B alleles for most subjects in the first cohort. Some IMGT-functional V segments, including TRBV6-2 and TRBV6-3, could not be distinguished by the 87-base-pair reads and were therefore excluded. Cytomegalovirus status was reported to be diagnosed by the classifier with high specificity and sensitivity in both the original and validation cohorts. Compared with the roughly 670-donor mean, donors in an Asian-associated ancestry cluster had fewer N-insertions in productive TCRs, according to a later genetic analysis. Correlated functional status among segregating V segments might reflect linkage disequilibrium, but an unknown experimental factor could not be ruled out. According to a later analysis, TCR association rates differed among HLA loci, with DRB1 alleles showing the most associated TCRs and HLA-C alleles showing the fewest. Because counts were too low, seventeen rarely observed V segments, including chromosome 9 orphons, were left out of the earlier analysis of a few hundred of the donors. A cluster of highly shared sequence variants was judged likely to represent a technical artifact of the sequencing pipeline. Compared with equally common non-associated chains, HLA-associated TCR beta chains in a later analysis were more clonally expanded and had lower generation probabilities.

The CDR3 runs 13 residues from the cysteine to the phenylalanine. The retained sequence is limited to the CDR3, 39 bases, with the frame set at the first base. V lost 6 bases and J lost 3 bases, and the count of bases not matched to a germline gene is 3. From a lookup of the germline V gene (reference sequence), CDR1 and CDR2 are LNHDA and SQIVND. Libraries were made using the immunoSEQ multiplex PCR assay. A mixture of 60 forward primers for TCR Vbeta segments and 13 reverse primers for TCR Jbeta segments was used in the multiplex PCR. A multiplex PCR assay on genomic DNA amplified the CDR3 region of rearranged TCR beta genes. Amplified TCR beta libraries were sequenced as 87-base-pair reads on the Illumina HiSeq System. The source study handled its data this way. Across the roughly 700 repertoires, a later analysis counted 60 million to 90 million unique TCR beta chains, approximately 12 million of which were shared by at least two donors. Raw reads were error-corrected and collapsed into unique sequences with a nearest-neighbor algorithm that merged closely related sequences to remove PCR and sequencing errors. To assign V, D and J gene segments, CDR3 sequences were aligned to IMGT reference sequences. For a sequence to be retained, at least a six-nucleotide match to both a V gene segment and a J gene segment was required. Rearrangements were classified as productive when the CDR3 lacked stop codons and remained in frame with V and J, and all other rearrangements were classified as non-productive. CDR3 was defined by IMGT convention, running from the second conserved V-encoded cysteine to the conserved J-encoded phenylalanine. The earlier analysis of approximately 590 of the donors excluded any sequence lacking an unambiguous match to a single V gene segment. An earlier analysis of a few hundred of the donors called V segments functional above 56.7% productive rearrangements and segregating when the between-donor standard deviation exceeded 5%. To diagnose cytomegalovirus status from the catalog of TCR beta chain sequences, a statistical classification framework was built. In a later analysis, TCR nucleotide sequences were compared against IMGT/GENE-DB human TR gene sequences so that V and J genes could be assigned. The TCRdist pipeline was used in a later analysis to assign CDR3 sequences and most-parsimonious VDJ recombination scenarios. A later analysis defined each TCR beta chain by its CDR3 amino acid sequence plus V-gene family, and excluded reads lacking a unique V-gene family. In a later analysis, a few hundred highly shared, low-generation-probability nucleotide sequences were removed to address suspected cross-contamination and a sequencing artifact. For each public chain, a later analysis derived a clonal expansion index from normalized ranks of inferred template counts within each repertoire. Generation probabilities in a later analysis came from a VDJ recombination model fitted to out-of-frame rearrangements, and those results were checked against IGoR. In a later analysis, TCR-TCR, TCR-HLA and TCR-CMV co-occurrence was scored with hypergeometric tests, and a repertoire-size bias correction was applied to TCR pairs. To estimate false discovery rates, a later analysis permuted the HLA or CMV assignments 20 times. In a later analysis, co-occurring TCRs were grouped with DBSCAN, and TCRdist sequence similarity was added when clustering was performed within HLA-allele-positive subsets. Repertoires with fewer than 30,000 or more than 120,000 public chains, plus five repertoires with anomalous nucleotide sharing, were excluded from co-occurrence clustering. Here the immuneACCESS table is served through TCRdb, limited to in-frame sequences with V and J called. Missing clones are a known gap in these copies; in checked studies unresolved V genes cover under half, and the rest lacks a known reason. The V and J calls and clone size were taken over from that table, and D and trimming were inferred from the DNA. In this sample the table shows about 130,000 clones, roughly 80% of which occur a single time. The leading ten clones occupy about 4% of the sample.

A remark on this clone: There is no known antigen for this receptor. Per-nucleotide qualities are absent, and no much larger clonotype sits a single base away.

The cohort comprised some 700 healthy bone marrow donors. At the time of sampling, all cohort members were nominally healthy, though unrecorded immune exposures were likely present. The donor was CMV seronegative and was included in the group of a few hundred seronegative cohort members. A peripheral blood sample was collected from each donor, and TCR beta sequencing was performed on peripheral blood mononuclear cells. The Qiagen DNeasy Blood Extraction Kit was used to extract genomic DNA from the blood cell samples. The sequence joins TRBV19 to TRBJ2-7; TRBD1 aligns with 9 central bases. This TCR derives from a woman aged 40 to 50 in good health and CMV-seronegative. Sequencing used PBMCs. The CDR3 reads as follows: CASSLTGGYEQYF. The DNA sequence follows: TGTGCCAGTAGCTTGACAGGGGGCTACGAGCAGTACTTC.